Each of the 3 T cell receptor beta chains below was sequenced from the same sample in a study of spatial heterogeneity in lung cancer. Time point reported: sample taken at primary tumor resection. TCRdb passed the 5' RACE reads through MiXCR, listing each CDR3 protein once. The profile shows almost 450 distinct CDR3 sequences, over 8% of them singletons. The source was normal lung tissue next to the tumor, collected at surgery. Receptor source: a female donor with early-stage non-small cell lung cancer.

This clonotype is labeled medium-sized. This sequence joins TRBV7-2 and TRBJ1-4; D is unresolved. The CDR3 contains 16 residues. Germline-derived CDR1 and CDR2 are SGHTA and FQGNSA. Trimming stripped 0 bases from V and 0 bases from J, with 8 bases between. Here the CDR3 DNA reads TGTGCCAGCAGCTTAGCGGGCGGTGCAACTAATGAAAAACTGTTTTTT. Protein product: CASSLAGGATNEKLFF.

In its sample, this clonotype ranks as large (0.1 to 1%). The chain carries TRBV20-1 and TRBJ1-2; a possible D gene is TRBD1 (5 bases). Germline V lookup: CDR1 DFQATT, CDR2 SNEGSKA (reference sequence). The ends were cut back, 5 bases at V and 4 bases at J, with 17 bases in the middle. This CDR3 region has 14 residues. CDR3 nucleotides: TGCAGTGCTGAACCGACAGTGCGGAGCTATGGCTACACCTTC. Encoded protein: CSAEPTVRSYGYTF.

This clonotype is labeled medium-sized (0.01 to 0.1%). The V and J genes are TRBV20-1 and TRBJ2-1; TRBD2 aligns across 7 bases. The CDR3 runs to 15 residues. Trimming at V came to 5 bases and at J to 5 bases, leaving 12 bases not matched to a gene. Germline lookup yields CDR1 DFQATT and CDR2 SNEGSKA (reference sequence). CDR3 sequence: CSAGRGAGLDNEQFF. The CDR3 DNA reads as TGCAGTGCTGGGAGGGGTGCGGGGCTAGACAATGAGCAGTTCTTC.